A single sample gave rise to the 10 T cell receptor beta chains below, sequenced in a study of blood T cell repertoires in COVID-19. Repertoires were generated with immunoSEQ multiplex PCR, while TCRdb's copy carries only in-frame clones and drops some. Of some 200,000 clones listed, roughly 90% were seen once; the top ten hold around 2.3%. Material for sequencing was PBMCs or T cells enriched from blood (not recorded which). These receptors all come from a woman in her twenties or thirties who had recovered from COVID-19.

The gene calls are TRBV14 and TRBJ2-1; 13 nucleotides align to TRBD2. From germline, CDR1 is SGHDN and CDR2 FVKESK. The CDR3 consists of 15 residues. V trimming: 4 bases; J trimming: 5 bases; junction bases outside the gene matches: 2. CDR3 nucleotides: TGTGCCAGCAGCCGGACTAGCGGGGGACACAATGAGCAGTTCTTC. Translation: CASSRTSGGHNEQFF.

In this sample, this clone turned up a few times. This chain uses TRBV12-5 with TRBJ1-4; D might be TRBD1 (5 bases). Trimming pared 5 bases from V and 8 bases from J, leaving 18 bases between. Germline V CDR1 and CDR2: LGHNT, FRNRAP. The CDR3 length is 15 residues. CDR3 amino acids: CASGPGGSEGEKLFF. The CDR3 region has the DNA TGTGCTAGTGGTCCCGGGGGGTCGGAGGGGGAAAAACTGTTTTTT.

This rearrangement joins TRBV30 to TRBJ1-4; D is uncertain. This CDR3 is 14 amino acids long. Germline CDR1 reads GTSNPN; CDR2 reads SVGIG (reference sequence). V was pared by 0 bases and J by 3 bases, with 8 bases between. In DNA form, the CDR3 reads TGTGCCTGGAGTGTACTAGCATCTAATGAAAAACTGTTTTTT. Residues: CAWSVLASNEKLFF.

Note on this clone: This specimen includes other DNA sequences encoding the same CDR3. The V gene is TRBV30, the J gene TRBJ2-5; D remains unclear. The CDR3 runs to 11 residues. The ends were cut back, 3 bases at V and 3 bases at J, with 5 bases in the middle. Germline V CDR1 and CDR2: GTSNPN, SVGIG (reference sequence). The CDR3: CAWSPEETQYF. DNA of the CDR3: TGTGCCTGGAGCCCGGAAGAGACCCAGTACTTC. The variable domain in full, completed from reference TRBV30 and TRBJ2-5, reads SQTIHQWPATLVQPVGSPLSLECTVEGTSNPNLYWYRQAAGRGLQLLFYSVGIGQISSEVPQNLSASRPQDRQFILSSKKLLLSDSGFYLCAWSPEETQYFGPGTRLLVL.

The chain employs TRBV13 and TRBJ1-2, with TRBD1 matching over 7 bases. The germline CDR1 and CDR2 sequences are PRHDT and FYEKMQ (reference sequence). V lost 0 bases to trimming and J lost 0 bases; unmatched junction nucleotides: 1. The CDR3 length is 15 residues. The CDR3 bases are TGTGCCAGCAGCTTAGGACAGGGGACTAACTATGGCTACACCTTC. This sequence encodes CASSLGQGTNYGYTF.

The chain recombines TRBV4-3 with TRBJ1-6; D is undetermined. The CDR3 extends over 13 amino acids. Per germline, CDR1 LGHNA and CDR2 YSLEER. Trimming left V 3 bases short and J 3 bases short, with 3 bases between. The CDR3, as DNA: TGCGCCAGCAGCCACGGCTATAATTCACCCCTCCACTTT. It yields the protein CASSHGYNSPLHF.

The gene calls are TRBV4-3 and TRBJ1-6; TRBD1 aligns across 10 bases. The V segment lost 2 bases and the J segment 8 bases; nucleotides outside the gene matches: 3. The CDR3 runs to 15 residues. Germline V lookup: CDR1 LGHNA, CDR2 YSLEER. The CDR3 reads CASSQLTGGDSPLHF. CDR3 sequence (DNA): TGCGCCAGCAGCCAACTGACAGGGGGCGATTCACCCCTCCACTTT.

V is TRBV27 and J is TRBJ2-7; no clear D gene. In germline, CDR1 is MNHEY, CDR2 SMNVEV (reference sequence). V was shortened by 0 bases and J by 4 bases, with 10 bases between the two germline ends. The CDR3 spans 14 residues. CDR3 sequence reads: CASSLSALRYEQYF. CDR3 nucleotides: TGTGCCAGCAGTTTATCGGCCTTAAGATACGAGCAGTACTTC.

This chain links TRBV11-1 with TRBJ1-2; 12 bases agree with TRBD1. V trimming: 5 bases; J trimming: 7 bases; junction bases outside the gene matches: 8. CDR1 is SGHAT and CDR2 is FQDESV in the germline V gene (reference sequence). The CDR3 loop spans 15 amino acids. The CDR3 here is CASSARDRGHGGYTF. CDR3 DNA sequence: TGTGCCAGCAGCGCCCGGGACAGGGGGCATGGTGGCTACACCTTC.

The V and J genes are TRBV7-8 and TRBJ1-4; TRBD1 matches at 10 bases. V gave up 1 base and J gave up 8 bases; unmatched junction bases: 7. CDR1 and CDR2 from the germline V gene are SGHVS and FQNEAQ. This CDR3 contains 16 residues. CDR3 loop: CASSLVGGQGQEKLFF. The CDR3 nucleotides read TGTGCCAGCAGCTTAGTGGGGGGACAGGGGCAAGAAAAACTGTTTTTT.